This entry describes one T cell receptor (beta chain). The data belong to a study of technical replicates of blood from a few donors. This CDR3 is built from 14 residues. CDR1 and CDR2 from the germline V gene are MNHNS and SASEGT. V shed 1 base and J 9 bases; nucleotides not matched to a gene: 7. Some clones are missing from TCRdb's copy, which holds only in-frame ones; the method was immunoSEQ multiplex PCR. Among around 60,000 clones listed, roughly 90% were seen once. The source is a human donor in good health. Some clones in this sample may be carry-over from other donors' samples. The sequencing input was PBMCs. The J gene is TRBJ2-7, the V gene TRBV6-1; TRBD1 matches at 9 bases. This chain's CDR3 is CASSEGTGAKVQYF. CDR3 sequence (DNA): TGTGCCAGCAGTGAAGGGACAGGGGCGAAGGTGCAGTACTTC.